The rows below give T cell receptor beta chains drawn from one sample of a study of blood T cell repertoires in COVID-19. Produced via immunoSEQ multiplex PCR; TCRdb's table is partial and in-frame only. The sample has roughly 150,000 clones; approximately 86% are singletons. Specimen: peripheral blood. These receptors all come from a woman of 80 years or more with COVID-19, enrolled during active disease. Each CDR3 is given with its conserved first and last residue. The D gene is left open where the match is weak. Clone size is given for some rows only: seen once, a few or many times, or a class if the clone is expanded.

V,D,size,J,CDR3,DNA
TRBV6-1,.,.,TRBJ1-3,CASSEASLSSGNTIYF,TGTGCCAGCAGTGAAGCGTCTTTGAGCTCTGGAAACACCATATATTTT
TRBV5-1,TRBD1,once,TRBJ1-5,CASSLGTGGFQPQHF,TGCGCCAGCAGCTTGGGAACAGGGGGCTTTCAGCCCCAGCATTTT
TRBV5-1,.,.,TRBJ2-5,CASSLARLETQYF,TGCGCCAGCAGCTTGGCCCGTTTAGAGACCCAGTACTTC
TRBV20-1,.,.,TRBJ2-7,CSALRQNEQYF,TGCAGTGCCCTTCGACAGAACGAGCAGTACTTC
TRBV5-8,.,.,TRBJ1-3,CASSFPSSLSGNTIYF,TGTGCCAGCAGCTTCCCGTCTTCTCTCTCTGGAAACACCATATATTTT
TRBV28,TRBD1,.,TRBJ2-5,CASLTGGQETQYF,TGTGCCAGTTTGACAGGGGGGCAAGAGACCCAGTACTTC
TRBV5-1,.,.,TRBJ1-1,CASRTEPNTEAFF,TGCGCCAGCAGGACAGAGCCTAACACTGAAGCTTTCTTT
TRBV9,TRBD2,once,TRBJ2-3,CASSIAGGPGDTQYF,TGTGCCAGCAGCATCGCGGGGGGGCCAGGAGATACGCAGTATTTT
TRBV6-2/TRBV6-3,TRBD2,.,TRBJ2-7,CASSYSSSGGGEQYF,TGTGCCAGCAGTTACTCGAGTAGCGGGGGGGGCGAGCAGTACTTC
TRBV7-2,.,.,TRBJ1-1,CASSLGGGTEAFF,TGTGCCAGCAGCTTAGGGGGAGGCACTGAAGCTTTCTTT
TRBV5-6,.,.,TRBJ1-1,CASSRTLMGAFF,TGTGCCAGCAGCCGGACTTTGATGGGAGCTTTCTTT
TRBV10-3,.,.,TRBJ1-1,CAIRTGNTEAFF,TGTGCCATCAGGACAGGGAACACTGAAGCTTTCTTT
TRBV5-1,.,.,TRBJ1-4,CASSLWGNVGEKLFF,TGCGCCAGCAGCTTGTGGGGCAATGTCGGTGAAAAACTGTTTTTT
TRBV14,.,.,TRBJ2-1,CASSPPGVTYNEQFF,TGTGCCAGCAGCCCCCCAGGGGTGACCTACAATGAGCAGTTCTTC
TRBV6-4,.,.,TRBJ2-3,CASSISGITDTQYF,TGTGCCAGCAGTATATCAGGGATCACAGATACGCAGTATTTT
TRBV6-5,.,.,TRBJ2-7,CASRPLGGSYEQYF,TGTGCCAGCAGGCCTCTGGGGGGTTCCTACGAGCAGTACTTC
TRBV3-1/TRBV3-2,.,.,TRBJ2-3,CASSPNAFSGFTDTQYF,TGTGCCAGCAGCCCAAATGCGTTCTCCGGGTTCACAGATACGCAGTATTTT
TRBV6-5,.,.,TRBJ1-1,CASSGGVNTEAFF,TGTGCCAGCAGCGGGGGGGTGAACACTGAAGCTTTCTTT
TRBV3-1/TRBV3-2,.,.,TRBJ2-5,CASSQPGNQETQYF,TGTGCCAGCAGCCAACCCGGTAACCAAGAGACCCAGTACTTC
TRBV2,.,.,TRBJ1-6,CASRGRRDFNSPLHF,TGTGCCAGCAGGGGGAGAAGGGATTTTAATTCACCCCTCCACTTT
TRBV6-4,.,.,TRBJ2-3,CASAAAGTSTDTPQYF,TGTGCCAGCGCGGCGGCGGGCACCTCAACAGATACGCCGCAGTATTTT
TRBV5-5,TRBD1,few,TRBJ1-6,CASSLSLRDRGFRHNSPLHF,TGTGCCAGCAGCTTGAGTCTCCGGGACAGGGGCTTTCGTCATAATTCACCCCTCCACTTT
TRBV19,.,.,TRBJ1-5,CASSILQQGSFSQPQHF,TGTGCCAGTAGTATCCTACAGCAAGGATCGTTTTCTCAGCCCCAGCATTTT
TRBV27,TRBD1,.,TRBJ2-1,CASSPHPGQGRNEQFF,TGTGCCAGCAGTCCACACCCGGGACAGGGGCGGAATGAGCAGTTCTTC
TRBV27,.,.,TRBJ1-2,CASSSLPSHGYTF,TGTGCCAGCAGTTCGCTACCTTCACATGGCTACACCTTC
TRBV10-3,TRBD2,.,TRBJ2-2,CAISDWGSGSPSGELFF,TGTGCCATCAGTGACTGGGGAAGCGGGAGCCCGTCCGGGGAGCTGTTTTTT
TRBV25-1,.,.,TRBJ1-2,CASAGGSYGYTF,TGTGCCAGCGCTGGGGGGTCCTATGGCTACACCTTC
TRBV5-1,TRBD2,.,TRBJ2-1,CASSEGTSGIVDEQFF,TGCGCCAGCAGCGAGGGGACTAGCGGGATAGTAGATGAGCAGTTCTTC
TRBV7-8,.,.,TRBJ1-4,CASSLGIEKLFF,TGTGCCAGCAGCCTCGGTATCGAAAAACTGTTTTTT
TRBV20-1,.,.,TRBJ1-2,CSAGEGRGYTF,TGCAGTGCAGGGGAGGGACGTGGCTACACCTTC
TRBV5-5,.,.,TRBJ2-3,CASSLATGWDTQYF,TGTGCCAGCAGCTTGGCCACAGGTTGGGATACGCAGTATTTT
TRBV11-3,.,few,TRBJ1-1,CASSFNMNTEAFF,TGTGCCAGCAGCTTTAACATGAACACTGAAGCTTTCTTT
TRBV5-8,TRBD1,.,TRBJ1-6,CASSWGGQGSNSPLHF,TGTGCCAGCAGCTGGGGGGGACAGGGTAGTAATTCACCCCTCCACTTT
TRBV28,TRBD1,.,TRBJ2-3,CATLRGQGPDTQYF,TGTGCCACCCTTCGGGGACAGGGCCCAGATACGCAGTATTTT